These T cell receptor beta chains were read from a single sample in a study of blood T cell repertoires in COVID-19. The repertoire was sequenced with immunoSEQ multiplex PCR; TCRdb's copy has only in-frame clones and lacks some. The sample lists 250,000 to 400,000 clones, 85% occurring once. Sequencing was done on a sample of PBMCs or T cells enriched from blood (not recorded which). The receptors here all came from a woman younger than 45 who had been exposed to COVID-19. Each CDR3 is given with its conserved first and last residue. The D gene is left open where the match is weak. Only some rows state a clone size, as once, few, many or a class for expanded clones.

j_gene: TRBJ1-1; abundance: -; v_gene: TRBV27; len: 13; d_gene: -; CDR3aa: CASSRGIGTEAFF; CDR3nt: TGTGCCAGCTCCCGAGGGATCGGTACTGAAGCTTTCTTT
j_gene: TRBJ2-3; abundance: -; v_gene: TRBV9; len: 14; d_gene: -; CDR3aa: CASAGDTSTDTQYF; CDR3nt: TGTGCCAGCGCCGGGGATACTAGCACAGATACGCAGTATTTT
j_gene: TRBJ1-3; abundance: -; v_gene: TRBV7-2; len: 15; d_gene: TRBD1; CDR3aa: CASSFWTGTGNTIYF; CDR3nt: TGTGCCAGCAGCTTCTGGACAGGGACTGGAAACACCATATATTTT
j_gene: TRBJ1-1; abundance: once; v_gene: TRBV28; len: 14; d_gene: TRBD1; CDR3aa: CATDRAGGNTEAFF; CDR3nt: TGTGCCACCGACAGGGCGGGGGGGAACACTGAAGCTTTCTTT
j_gene: TRBJ2-3; abundance: -; v_gene: TRBV7-2; len: 15; d_gene: -; CDR3aa: CASSLVGASTDTQYF; CDR3nt: TGTGCCAGCAGCTTAGTGGGGGCGAGCACAGATACGCAGTATTTT
j_gene: TRBJ2-7; abundance: once; v_gene: TRBV12-3/TRBV12-4; len: 12; d_gene: TRBD1; CDR3aa: CASSLTGGKGYF; CDR3nt: TGTGCCAGCAGTTTGACAGGGGGTAAAGGGTACTTC
j_gene: TRBJ1-2; abundance: -; v_gene: TRBV7-6; len: 15; d_gene: -; CDR3aa: CASSLTVLANYGYTF; CDR3nt: TGTGCCAGCAGCTTAACCGTGCTAGCTAACTATGGCTACACCTTC
j_gene: TRBJ1-4; abundance: few; v_gene: TRBV29-1; len: 15; d_gene: TRBD1; CDR3aa: CSVESGGGANEKLFF; CDR3nt: TGCAGCGTTGAATCAGGGGGCGGCGCTAATGAAAAACTGTTTTTT
j_gene: TRBJ2-3; abundance: -; v_gene: TRBV9; len: 15; d_gene: TRBD2; CDR3aa: CASSVNGGGTDTQYF; CDR3nt: TGTGCCAGCAGCGTAAACGGGGGGGGCACAGATACGCAGTATTTT
j_gene: TRBJ2-3; abundance: -; v_gene: TRBV7-3; len: 16; d_gene: TRBD2; CDR3aa: CASSLNGRGSTDTQYF; CDR3nt: TGTGCCAGCAGCTTAAACGGGAGGGGAAGCACAGATACGCAGTATTTT
j_gene: TRBJ1-6; abundance: -; v_gene: TRBV5-1; len: 14; d_gene: -; CDR3aa: CASRADSQNSPLHF; CDR3nt: TGCGCCAGCAGAGCCGACAGCCAGAATTCACCCCTCCACTTT
j_gene: TRBJ2-7; abundance: -; v_gene: TRBV3-1/TRBV3-2; len: 14; d_gene: -; CDR3aa: CASSQARGGSEQYF; CDR3nt: TGTGCCAGCAGCCAAGCCCGGGGTGGATCGGAGCAGTACTTC
j_gene: TRBJ2-1; abundance: -; v_gene: TRBV28; len: 15; d_gene: TRBD1; CDR3aa: CASSPQGFLHDEQFF; CDR3nt: TGTGCCAGCAGTCCACAGGGGTTCCTGCACGATGAGCAGTTCTTC
j_gene: TRBJ2-7; abundance: -; v_gene: TRBV19; len: 14; d_gene: TRBD1; CDR3aa: CASSNRDRGAEQYF; CDR3nt: TGTGCCAGTAGCAACCGGGACAGGGGGGCAGAGCAGTACTTC
j_gene: TRBJ2-5; abundance: once; v_gene: TRBV18; len: 16; d_gene: -; CDR3aa: CASSPINRQIQETQYF; CDR3nt: TGTGCCAGCTCACCAATTAATCGACAGATTCAAGAGACCCAGTACTTC
j_gene: TRBJ1-1; abundance: -; v_gene: TRBV30; len: 12; d_gene: -; CDR3aa: CAWSRAPTEAFF; CDR3nt: TGTGCCTGGAGCAGGGCGCCCACTGAAGCTTTCTTT
j_gene: TRBJ1-2; abundance: -; v_gene: TRBV28; len: 10; d_gene: -; CDR3aa: CASLYQGYTF; CDR3nt: TGTGCCAGCCTTTATCAGGGCTACACCTTC
j_gene: TRBJ1-1; abundance: -; v_gene: TRBV30; len: 11; d_gene: -; CDR3aa: CAWSLQTEAFF; CDR3nt: TGTGCCTGGAGTTTGCAGACTGAAGCTTTCTTT
j_gene: TRBJ1-2; abundance: once; v_gene: TRBV25-1; len: 15; d_gene: -; CDR3aa: CASLHSPTANYGYTF; CDR3nt: TGTGCCAGCCTACACTCCCCGACAGCCAACTATGGCTACACCTTC
j_gene: TRBJ1-1; abundance: -; v_gene: TRBV6-1; len: 14; d_gene: -; CDR3aa: CASSEATAANSAFF; CDR3nt: TGTGCCAGCAGTGAAGCGACAGCTGCGAACTCGGCTTTCTTT
j_gene: TRBJ2-3; abundance: -; v_gene: TRBV7-6; len: 15; d_gene: TRBD2; CDR3aa: CASSLLAGSTDTQYF; CDR3nt: TGTGCCAGCAGCTTACTAGCGGGTTCCACAGATACGCAGTATTTT
j_gene: TRBJ1-1; abundance: -; v_gene: TRBV10-1; len: 15; d_gene: -; CDR3aa: CASSVFPPLFTEAFF; CDR3nt: TGCGCCAGCAGTGTTTTCCCTCCCTTATTCACTGAAGCTTTCTTT
j_gene: TRBJ2-7; abundance: -; v_gene: TRBV28; len: 13; d_gene: -; CDR3aa: CASQGGYGYEQYF; CDR3nt: TGTGCCAGCCAGGGGGGTTACGGCTACGAGCAGTACTTC
j_gene: TRBJ1-4; abundance: -; v_gene: TRBV30; len: 15; d_gene: -; CDR3aa: CAWSISGGRGEKLFF; CDR3nt: TGTGCCTGGAGTATATCCGGGGGGCGTGGTGAAAAACTGTTTTTT
j_gene: TRBJ1-4; abundance: once; v_gene: TRBV4-1; len: 14; d_gene: -; CDR3aa: CASSQVTSKEKLFF; CDR3nt: TGCGCCAGCAGCCAGGTCACAAGTAAAGAAAAACTGTTTTTT
j_gene: TRBJ1-2; abundance: -; v_gene: TRBV5-6; len: 15; d_gene: TRBD1; CDR3aa: CASILMGQGVDGYTF; CDR3nt: TGTGCCAGCATTCTAATGGGACAGGGAGTAGACGGCTACACCTTC
j_gene: TRBJ1-1; abundance: -; v_gene: TRBV18; len: 14; d_gene: TRBD1; CDR3aa: CASSQNSGTGDAFF; CDR3nt: TGTGCCAGCTCACAGAATTCAGGGACAGGGGATGCTTTCTTT
j_gene: TRBJ1-2; abundance: -; v_gene: TRBV6-5; len: 15; d_gene: TRBD1; CDR3aa: CASRLGQGSAHGYTF; CDR3nt: TGTGCCAGCAGGCTCGGACAGGGTTCGGCCCATGGCTACACCTTC
j_gene: TRBJ1-1; abundance: -; v_gene: TRBV12-5; len: 15; d_gene: -; CDR3aa: CASGLGGVGNAEAFF; CDR3nt: TGTGCTAGTGGTTTGGGGGGGGTCGGGAACGCTGAAGCTTTCTTT
j_gene: TRBJ1-2; abundance: few; v_gene: TRBV5-1; len: 14; d_gene: -; CDR3aa: CASRRGRGTYGYTF; CDR3nt: TGCGCCAGCAGGAGGGGGAGGGGGACCTATGGCTACACCTTC
j_gene: TRBJ2-1; abundance: -; v_gene: TRBV19; len: 14; d_gene: -; CDR3aa: CASASGLTYNEQFF; CDR3nt: TGTGCCAGTGCCTCAGGACTGACCTACAATGAGCAGTTCTTC
j_gene: TRBJ2-3; abundance: -; v_gene: TRBV27; len: 15; d_gene: TRBD2; CDR3aa: CASSLGGSVTDTQYF; CDR3nt: TGTGCCAGCAGTTTGGGCGGGAGTGTCACAGATACGCAGTATTTT
j_gene: TRBJ1-3; abundance: -; v_gene: TRBV11-2; len: 17; d_gene: -; CDR3aa: CASSLDPEGSIANTIYF; CDR3nt: TGTGCCAGCAGCTTAGATCCAGAGGGCAGCATAGCAAACACCATATATTTT
j_gene: TRBJ2-1; abundance: -; v_gene: TRBV4-2; len: 16; d_gene: TRBD2; CDR3aa: CASSPRLAGGYNEQFF; CDR3nt: TGTGCCAGCAGCCCACGACTAGCGGGGGGCTACAATGAGCAGTTCTTC
j_gene: TRBJ1-6; abundance: -; v_gene: TRBV29-1; len: 13; d_gene: TRBD1; CDR3aa: CSAMGQGNSPLHF; CDR3nt: TGCAGCGCCATGGGACAGGGAAATTCACCCCTCCACTTT
j_gene: TRBJ2-7; abundance: -; v_gene: TRBV7-2; len: 16; d_gene: -; CDR3aa: CASSLQGQRTSYEQYF; CDR3nt: TGTGCCAGCAGCTTACAGGGCCAGAGAACCTCCTACGAGCAGTACTTC
j_gene: TRBJ2-7; abundance: once; v_gene: TRBV3-1/TRBV3-2; len: 14; d_gene: TRBD2; CDR3aa: CASSGSGRAHEQYF; CDR3nt: TGTGCCAGCAGCGGGAGCGGGAGGGCCCACGAGCAGTACTTC
j_gene: TRBJ2-2; abundance: -; v_gene: TRBV3-1/TRBV3-2; len: 17; d_gene: TRBD2; CDR3aa: CASSAASGSGNTGELFF; CDR3nt: TGTGCCAGCAGCGCAGCTAGCGGGAGTGGTAACACCGGGGAGCTGTTTTTT
j_gene: TRBJ2-1; abundance: once; v_gene: TRBV7-2; len: 16; d_gene: TRBD1; CDR3aa: CASSFTGTVNYNEQFF; CDR3nt: TGTGCCAGCAGCTTTACCGGGACAGTGAACTACAATGAGCAGTTCTTC
j_gene: TRBJ1-3; abundance: few; v_gene: TRBV30; len: 12; d_gene: -; CDR3aa: CAWSVLGNTIYF; CDR3nt: TGTGCCTGGAGTGTACTTGGAAACACCATATATTTT
j_gene: TRBJ1-1; abundance: -; v_gene: TRBV7-8; len: 17; d_gene: -; CDR3aa: CASSFWDLGRGNTEAFF; CDR3nt: TGTGCCAGCAGCTTTTGGGATTTGGGGAGGGGGAACACTGAAGCTTTCTTT
j_gene: TRBJ1-5; abundance: -; v_gene: TRBV12-5; len: 16; d_gene: -; CDR3aa: CASGLVNSRGNQPQHF; CDR3nt: TGTGCTAGTGGTTTGGTCAACAGTCGAGGCAATCAGCCCCAGCATTTT
j_gene: TRBJ1-2; abundance: -; v_gene: TRBV6-1; len: 13; d_gene: -; CDR3aa: CASSETGLYGYTF; CDR3nt: TGTGCCAGCAGTGAGACGGGATTGTATGGCTACACCTTC
j_gene: TRBJ1-6; abundance: -; v_gene: TRBV7-2; len: 16; d_gene: TRBD1; CDR3aa: CASSQGAGTGVSPLHF; CDR3nt: TGTGCCAGCAGTCAGGGGGCCGGGACAGGGGTTTCACCCCTCCACTTT
j_gene: TRBJ1-5; abundance: once; v_gene: TRBV21-1; len: 15; d_gene: -; CDR3aa: CASSPRDSSNQPQHF; CDR3nt: TGTGCCAGCAGCCCTCGGGACAGTAGCAATCAGCCCCAGCATTTT
j_gene: TRBJ1-4; abundance: -; v_gene: TRBV28; len: 14; d_gene: TRBD1; CDR3aa: CASSLGGQVEKLFF; CDR3nt: TGTGCCAGCAGTTTAGGAGGACAGGTTGAAAAACTGTTTTTT
j_gene: TRBJ2-1; abundance: few; v_gene: TRBV5-1; len: 15; d_gene: TRBD2; CDR3aa: CASSASGGASNEQFF; CDR3nt: TGCGCCAGCAGCGCTAGCGGGGGGGCAAGCAATGAGCAGTTCTTC
j_gene: TRBJ2-1; abundance: -; v_gene: TRBV2; len: 16; d_gene: -; CDR3aa: CASSEIGGALGNEQFF; CDR3nt: TGTGCCAGCAGTGAAATTGGGGGGGCCCTAGGGAATGAGCAGTTCTTC
j_gene: TRBJ1-1; abundance: once; v_gene: TRBV6-2/TRBV6-3; len: 12; d_gene: -; CDR3aa: CASSYSIWRAFF; CDR3nt: TGTGCCAGCAGTTACTCGATATGGAGAGCTTTCTTT
j_gene: TRBJ2-5; abundance: -; v_gene: TRBV3-1/TRBV3-2; len: 17; d_gene: TRBD2; CDR3aa: CASSLGAGGLTEETQYF; CDR3nt: TGTGCCAGCAGCCTTGGGGCGGGAGGGCTTACCGAAGAGACCCAGTACTTC
j_gene: TRBJ1-1; abundance: -; v_gene: TRBV9; len: 12; d_gene: -; CDR3aa: CASSFREGSAFF; CDR3nt: TGTGCCAGCAGCTTCAGGGAGGGGTCGGCTTTCTTT
j_gene: TRBJ2-3; abundance: -; v_gene: TRBV9; len: 15; d_gene: TRBD1; CDR3aa: CASSVETGATDTQYF; CDR3nt: TGTGCCAGCAGCGTTGAGACAGGGGCCACAGATACGCAGTATTTT
j_gene: TRBJ1-2; abundance: -; v_gene: TRBV5-1; len: 15; d_gene: -; CDR3aa: CASSLDREEGRGYTF; CDR3nt: TGCGCCAGCAGCTTGGACAGGGAAGAAGGGCGCGGCTACACCTTC
j_gene: TRBJ2-7; abundance: -; v_gene: TRBV2; len: 16; d_gene: TRBD2; CDR3aa: CASRGGRLVISGEQYF; CDR3nt: TGTGCCAGCAGGGGCGGGAGATTGGTAATTTCGGGGGAGCAGTACTTC
j_gene: TRBJ1-4; abundance: -; v_gene: TRBV6-5; len: 15; d_gene: TRBD1; CDR3aa: CASRMTGTTNEKLFF; CDR3nt: TGTGCCAGCAGAATGACAGGGACAACTAATGAAAAACTGTTTTTT
j_gene: TRBJ1-2; abundance: -; v_gene: TRBV7-9; len: 14; d_gene: -; CDR3aa: CASSPDTLNYGYTF; CDR3nt: TGTGCCAGCAGCCCGGACACACTTAACTATGGCTACACCTTC
j_gene: TRBJ2-3; abundance: -; v_gene: TRBV19; len: 15; d_gene: TRBD2; CDR3aa: CASRSEAGAIDTQYF; CDR3nt: TGTGCCAGTAGGTCCGAGGCGGGAGCCATAGATACGCAGTATTTT